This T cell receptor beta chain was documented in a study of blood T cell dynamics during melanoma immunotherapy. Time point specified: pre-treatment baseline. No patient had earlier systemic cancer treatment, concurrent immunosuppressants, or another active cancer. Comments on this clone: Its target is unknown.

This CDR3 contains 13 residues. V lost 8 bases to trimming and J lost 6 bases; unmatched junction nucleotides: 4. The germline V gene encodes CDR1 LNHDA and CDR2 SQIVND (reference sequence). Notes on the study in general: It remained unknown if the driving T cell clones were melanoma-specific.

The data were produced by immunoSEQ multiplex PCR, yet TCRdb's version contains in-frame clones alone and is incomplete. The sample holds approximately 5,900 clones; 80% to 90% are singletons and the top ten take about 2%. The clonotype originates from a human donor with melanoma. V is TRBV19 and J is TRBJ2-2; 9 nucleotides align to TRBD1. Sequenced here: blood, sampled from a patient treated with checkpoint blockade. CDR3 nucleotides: TGTGCCAGTGGGACAGGGATGTCCGGGGAGCTGTTTTTT. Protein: CASGTGMSGELFF.